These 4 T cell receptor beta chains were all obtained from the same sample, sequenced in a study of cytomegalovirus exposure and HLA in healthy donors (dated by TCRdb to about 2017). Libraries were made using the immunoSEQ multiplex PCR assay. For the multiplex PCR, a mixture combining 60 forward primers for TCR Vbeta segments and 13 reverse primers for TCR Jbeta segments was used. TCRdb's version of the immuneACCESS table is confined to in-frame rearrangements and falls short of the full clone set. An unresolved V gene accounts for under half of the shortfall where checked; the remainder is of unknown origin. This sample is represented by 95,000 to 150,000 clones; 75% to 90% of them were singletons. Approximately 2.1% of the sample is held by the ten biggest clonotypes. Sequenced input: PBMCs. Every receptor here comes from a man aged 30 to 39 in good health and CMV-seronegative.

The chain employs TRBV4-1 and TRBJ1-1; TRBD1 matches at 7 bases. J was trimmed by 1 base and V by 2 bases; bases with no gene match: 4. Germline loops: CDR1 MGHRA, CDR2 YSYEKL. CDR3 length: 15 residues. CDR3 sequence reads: CASSQPGQKNTEAFF. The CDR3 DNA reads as TGCGCCAGCAGCCAACCGGGACAGAAGAACACTGAAGCTTTCTTT.

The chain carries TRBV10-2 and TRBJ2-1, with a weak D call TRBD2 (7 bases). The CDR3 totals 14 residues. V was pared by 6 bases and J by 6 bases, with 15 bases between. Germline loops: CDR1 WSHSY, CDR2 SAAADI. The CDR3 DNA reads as TGCGCCAGCAGGAGGGGGGGGACCTTCAATGAGCAGTTCTTC. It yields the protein CASRRGGTFNEQFF.

The CDR3 coding sequence is TGTGCCAGCAGTTTATCGGGGGATCAAGAGACCCAGTACTTC. It is translated as CASSLSGDQETQYF. The chain couples TRBV28 to TRBJ2-5; the D gene is possibly TRBD2 (6 bases). Trimming shortened V by 1 base and J by 2 bases, and 8 bases separated the two germline ends. The CDR3 covers 14 residues. Germline V gives CDR1 MDHEN, CDR2 SYDVKM.

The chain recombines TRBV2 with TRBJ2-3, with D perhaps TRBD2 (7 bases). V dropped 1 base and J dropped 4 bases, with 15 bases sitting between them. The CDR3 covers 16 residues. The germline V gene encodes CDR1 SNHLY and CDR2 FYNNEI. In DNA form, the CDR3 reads TGTGCCAGCAGTGAAGGGGGCGGGGGCTTGGCAGATACGCAGTATTTT. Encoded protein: CASSEGGGGLADTQYF.